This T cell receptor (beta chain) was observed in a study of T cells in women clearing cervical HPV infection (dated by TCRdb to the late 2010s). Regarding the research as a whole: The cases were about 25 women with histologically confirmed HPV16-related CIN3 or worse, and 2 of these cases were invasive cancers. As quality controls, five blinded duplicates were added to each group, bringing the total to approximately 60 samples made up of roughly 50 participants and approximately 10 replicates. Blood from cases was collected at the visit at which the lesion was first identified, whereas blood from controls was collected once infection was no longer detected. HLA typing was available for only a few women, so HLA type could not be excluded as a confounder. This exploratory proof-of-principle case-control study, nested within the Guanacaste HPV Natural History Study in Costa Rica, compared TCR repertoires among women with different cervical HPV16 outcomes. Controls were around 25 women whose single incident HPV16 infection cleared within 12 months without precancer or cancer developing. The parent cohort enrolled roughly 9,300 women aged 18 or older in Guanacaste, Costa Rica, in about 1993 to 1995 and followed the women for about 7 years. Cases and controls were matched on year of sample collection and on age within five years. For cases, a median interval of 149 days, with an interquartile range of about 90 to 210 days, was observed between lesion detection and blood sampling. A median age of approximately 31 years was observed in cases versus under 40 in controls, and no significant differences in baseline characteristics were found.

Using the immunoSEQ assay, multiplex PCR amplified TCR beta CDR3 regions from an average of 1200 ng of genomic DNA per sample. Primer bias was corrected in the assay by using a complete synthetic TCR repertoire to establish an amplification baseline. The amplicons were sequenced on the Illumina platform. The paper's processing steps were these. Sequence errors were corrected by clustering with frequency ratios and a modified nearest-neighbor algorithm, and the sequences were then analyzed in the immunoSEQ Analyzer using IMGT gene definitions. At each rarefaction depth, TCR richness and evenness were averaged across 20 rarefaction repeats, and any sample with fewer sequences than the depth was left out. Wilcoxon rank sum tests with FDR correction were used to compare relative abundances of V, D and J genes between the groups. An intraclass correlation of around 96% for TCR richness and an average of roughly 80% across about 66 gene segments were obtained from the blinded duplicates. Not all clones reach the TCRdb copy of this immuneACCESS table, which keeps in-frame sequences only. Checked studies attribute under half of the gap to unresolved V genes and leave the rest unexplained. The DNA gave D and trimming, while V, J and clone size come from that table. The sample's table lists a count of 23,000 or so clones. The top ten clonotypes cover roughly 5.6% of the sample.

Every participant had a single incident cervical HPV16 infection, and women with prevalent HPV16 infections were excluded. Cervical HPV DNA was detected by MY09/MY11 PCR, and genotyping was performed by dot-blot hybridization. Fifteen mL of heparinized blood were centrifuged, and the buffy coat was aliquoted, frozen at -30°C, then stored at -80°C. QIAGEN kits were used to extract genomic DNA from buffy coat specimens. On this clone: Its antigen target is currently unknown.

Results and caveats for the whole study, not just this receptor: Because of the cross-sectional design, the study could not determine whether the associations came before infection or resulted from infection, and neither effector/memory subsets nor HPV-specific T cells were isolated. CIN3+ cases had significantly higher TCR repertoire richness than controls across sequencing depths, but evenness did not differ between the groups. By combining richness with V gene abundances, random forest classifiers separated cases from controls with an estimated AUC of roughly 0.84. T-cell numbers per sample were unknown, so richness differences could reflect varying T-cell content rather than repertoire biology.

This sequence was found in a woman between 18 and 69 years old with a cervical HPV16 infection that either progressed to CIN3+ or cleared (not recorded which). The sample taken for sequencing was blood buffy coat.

The CDR3: CASSLWDRGVRGEAFF. CDR3 DNA, as far as it was read: TGTGCCAGCAGCTTATGGGACAGGGGAGTAAGAGGTGAA. The chain is assembled from TRBV7-8 and TRBJ1-1; the central 10 bases match TRBD1. The sequence runs out 3 residues before the end of the CDR3; the remainder is reconstructed from the germline J gene. In the germline V gene, CDR1 corresponds to SGHVS and CDR2 to FQNEAQ. Spanning cysteine to phenylalanine, the CDR3 consists of 16 amino acids. Sequencing covers 39 bases of the CDR3, shown here with the frame starting at base 1. V and J are trimmed by 2 bases and 7 bases, and the gene matches miss 10 bases of the junction.